This TCR beta chain was identified during a study of CD8+ T cells in alopecia areata. This CDR3 comprises 12 residues. Germline values: CDR1 SNHLY, CDR2 FYNNEI. Overall study results and limits: Higher clonality than in normal scalp was seen in lesional scalp, especially alopecia totalis/universalis. Scalp and blood samples kept many expanded lesional clones throughout tofacitinib. Sequences from scalp samples also cover resident alphabeta T cells of normal skin.

Treatment meaning: oral pan-JAK inhibitor, 5-10 mg twice daily. About this clone itself: Its cognate antigen is unknown. A read error may produce the germline difference seen at one junction end.

As the sequencing template, cDNA was produced by extracting RNA and reverse transcribing it. Measured with immunoSEQ multiplex PCR; TCRdb has only the in-frame clones, and not every one. The sample carries about 260,000 clones, around 64% recorded once. The source is a human donor with alopecia areata. Sequencing used CD4+ T cells sorted from blood, obtained around week 54, from a patient treated with tofacitinib. The chain joins TRBV2 to TRBJ2-1; D might be TRBD1 or TRBD2, each matching 6 bases. The CDR3 sequence: CASSDGGLTLLF. CDR3 DNA sequence: TGTGCCAGCAGTGATGGGGGGCTCACGCTCCTCTTC.